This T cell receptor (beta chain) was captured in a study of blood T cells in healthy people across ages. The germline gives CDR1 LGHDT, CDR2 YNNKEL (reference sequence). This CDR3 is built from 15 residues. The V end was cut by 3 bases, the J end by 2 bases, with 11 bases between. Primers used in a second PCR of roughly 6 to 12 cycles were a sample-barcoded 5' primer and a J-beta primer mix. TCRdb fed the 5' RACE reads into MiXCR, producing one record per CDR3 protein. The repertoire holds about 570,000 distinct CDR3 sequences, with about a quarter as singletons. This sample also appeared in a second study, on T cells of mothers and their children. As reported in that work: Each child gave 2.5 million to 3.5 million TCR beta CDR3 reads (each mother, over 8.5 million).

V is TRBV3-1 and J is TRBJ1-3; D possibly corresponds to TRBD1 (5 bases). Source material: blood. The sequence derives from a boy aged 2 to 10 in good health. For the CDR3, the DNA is TGTGCCAGCAGCCAGGCCGGGGGAGCTGGAAACACCATATATTTT. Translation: CASSQAGGAGNTIYF.